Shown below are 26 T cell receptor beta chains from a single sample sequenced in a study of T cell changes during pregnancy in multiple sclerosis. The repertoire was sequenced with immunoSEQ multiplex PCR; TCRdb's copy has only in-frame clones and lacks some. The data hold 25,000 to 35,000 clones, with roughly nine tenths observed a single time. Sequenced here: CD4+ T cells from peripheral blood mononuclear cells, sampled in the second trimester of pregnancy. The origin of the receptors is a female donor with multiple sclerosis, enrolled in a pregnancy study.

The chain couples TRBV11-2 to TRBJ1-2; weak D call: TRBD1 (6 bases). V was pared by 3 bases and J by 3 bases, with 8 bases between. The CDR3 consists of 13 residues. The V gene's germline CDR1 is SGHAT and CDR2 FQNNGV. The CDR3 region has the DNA TGTGCCAGCAGCTTCGGACAGCACTATGGCTACACCTTC. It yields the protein CASSFGQHYGYTF.

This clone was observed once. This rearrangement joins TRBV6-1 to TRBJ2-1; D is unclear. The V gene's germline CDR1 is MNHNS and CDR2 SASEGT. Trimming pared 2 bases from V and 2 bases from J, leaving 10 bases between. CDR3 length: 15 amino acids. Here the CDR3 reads CASSEMAGPYNEQFF. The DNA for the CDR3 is TGTGCCAGCAGTGAAATGGCAGGTCCCTACAATGAGCAGTTCTTC.

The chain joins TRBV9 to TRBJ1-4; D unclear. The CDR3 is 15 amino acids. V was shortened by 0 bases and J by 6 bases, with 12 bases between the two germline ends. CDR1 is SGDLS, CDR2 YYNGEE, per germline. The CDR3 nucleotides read TGTGCCAGCAGCGTAGACGGGGTGCAGTATGAAAAACTGTTTTTT. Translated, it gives CASSVDGVQYEKLFF.

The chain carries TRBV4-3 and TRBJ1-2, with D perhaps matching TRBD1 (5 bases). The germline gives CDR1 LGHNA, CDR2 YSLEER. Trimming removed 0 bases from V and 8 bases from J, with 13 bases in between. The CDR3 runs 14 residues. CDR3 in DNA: TGCGCCAGCAGCCAAGAAGCGGGGGAACGGGGCTACACCTTC. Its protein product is CASSQEAGERGYTF.

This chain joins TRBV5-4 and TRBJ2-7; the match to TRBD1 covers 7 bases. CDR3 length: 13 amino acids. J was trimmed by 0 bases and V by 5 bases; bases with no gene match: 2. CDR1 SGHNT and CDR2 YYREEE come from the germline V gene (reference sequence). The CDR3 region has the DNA TGTGCCAGCAGTACAGGGGACTCCTACGAGCAGTACTTC. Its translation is CASSTGDSYEQYF. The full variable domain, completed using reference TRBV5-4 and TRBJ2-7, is ETGVTQSPTHLIKTRGQQVTLRCSSQSGHNTVSWYQQALGQGPQFIFQYYREEENGRGNFPPRFSGLQFPNYSSELNVNALELDDSALYLCASSTGDSYEQYFGPGTRLTVT.

This CDR3 is CASSLAGTAYEQYF. The CDR3 region has the DNA TGCGCCAGCAGCTTGGCCGGAACAGCTTACGAGCAGTACTTC. This chain uses TRBV5-1 with TRBJ2-7, with D uncertain. Germline CDR1 and CDR2: SGHRS and YFSETQ. This CDR3 region has 14 residues. V was pared by 0 bases and J by 4 bases, with 11 bases between.

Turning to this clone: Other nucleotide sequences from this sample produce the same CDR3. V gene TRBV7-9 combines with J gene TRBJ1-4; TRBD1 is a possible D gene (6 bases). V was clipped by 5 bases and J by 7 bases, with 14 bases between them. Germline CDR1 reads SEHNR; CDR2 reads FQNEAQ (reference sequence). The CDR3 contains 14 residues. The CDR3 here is CASSPRGGSEKLFF. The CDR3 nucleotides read TGTGCCAGCAGCCCCAGGGGAGGGAGTGAAAAACTGTTTTTT.

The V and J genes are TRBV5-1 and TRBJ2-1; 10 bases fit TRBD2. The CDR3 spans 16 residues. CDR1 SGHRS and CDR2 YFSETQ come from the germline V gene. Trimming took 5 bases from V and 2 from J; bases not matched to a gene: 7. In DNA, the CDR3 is TGCGCCAGCAGTTATCAAGCGGGGGGGCCCTACAATGAGCAGTTCTTC. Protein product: CASSYQAGGPYNEQFF.

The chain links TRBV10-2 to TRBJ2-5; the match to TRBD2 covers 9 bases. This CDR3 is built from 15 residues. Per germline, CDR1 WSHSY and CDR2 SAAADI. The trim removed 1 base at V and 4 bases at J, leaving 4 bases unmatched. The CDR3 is CASSEWRGGRETQYF. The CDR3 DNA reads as TGCGCCAGCAGTGAGTGGCGGGGGGGCCGAGAGACCCAGTACTTC.

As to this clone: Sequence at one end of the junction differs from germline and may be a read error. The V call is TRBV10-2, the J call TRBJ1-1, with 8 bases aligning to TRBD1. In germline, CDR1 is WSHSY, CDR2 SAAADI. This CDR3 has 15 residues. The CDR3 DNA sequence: TGCGCCAGCAGTGATCTCCGACAGGGGAACGCTGAAGCTTTCTTT. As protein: CASSDLRQGNAEAFF.

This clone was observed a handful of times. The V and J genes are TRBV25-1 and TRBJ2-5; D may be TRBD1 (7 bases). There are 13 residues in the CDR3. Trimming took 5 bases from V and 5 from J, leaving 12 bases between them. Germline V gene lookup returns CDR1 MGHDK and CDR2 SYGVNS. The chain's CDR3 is CASSQGGRETQYF. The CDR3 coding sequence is TGTGCCAGCAGTCAGGGGGGTCGGGAGACCCAGTACTTC.

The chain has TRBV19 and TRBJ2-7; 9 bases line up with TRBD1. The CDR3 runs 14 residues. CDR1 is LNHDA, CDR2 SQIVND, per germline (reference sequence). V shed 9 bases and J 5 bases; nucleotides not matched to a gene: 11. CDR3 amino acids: CASATGGYSHEQYF. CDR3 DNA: TGTGCCAGCGCAACAGGGGGCTATTCCCACGAGCAGTACTTC. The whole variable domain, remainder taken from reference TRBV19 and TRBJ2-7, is DGGITQSPKYLFRKEGQNVTLSCEQNLNHDAMYWYRQDPGQGLRLIYYSQIVNDFQKGDIAEGYSVSREKKESFPLTVTSAQKNPTAFYLCASATGGYSHEQYFGPGTRLTVT.

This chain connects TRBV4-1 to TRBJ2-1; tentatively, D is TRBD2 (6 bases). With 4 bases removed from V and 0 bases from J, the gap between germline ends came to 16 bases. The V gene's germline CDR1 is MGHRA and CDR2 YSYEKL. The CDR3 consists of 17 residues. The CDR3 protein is CASSPDPRGSSYNEQFF. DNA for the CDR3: TGCGCCAGCAGCCCGGATCCTCGGGGGAGCTCCTACAATGAGCAGTTCTTC.

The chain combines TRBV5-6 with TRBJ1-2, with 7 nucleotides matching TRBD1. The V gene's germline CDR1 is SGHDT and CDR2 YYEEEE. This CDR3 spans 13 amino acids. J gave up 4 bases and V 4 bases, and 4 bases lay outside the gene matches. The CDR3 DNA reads TGTGCCAGCAGCAGGGACAGCCTCTATGGCTACACCTTC. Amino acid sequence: CASSRDSLYGYTF.

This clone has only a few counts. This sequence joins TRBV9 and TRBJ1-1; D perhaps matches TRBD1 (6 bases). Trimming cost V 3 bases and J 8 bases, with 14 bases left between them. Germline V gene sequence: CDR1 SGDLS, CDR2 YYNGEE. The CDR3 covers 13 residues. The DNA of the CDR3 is TGTGCCAGCAGCGAACAGAGAGGGACAGAAGCTTTCTTT. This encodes CASSEQRGTEAFF.

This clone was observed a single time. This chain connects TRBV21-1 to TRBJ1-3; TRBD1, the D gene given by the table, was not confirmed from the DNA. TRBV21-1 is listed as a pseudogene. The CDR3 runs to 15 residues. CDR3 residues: CASSKPRASGNTIYF. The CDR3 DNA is TGTGCCAGCAGCAAGCCCAGGGCCTCTGGAAACACCATATATTTT.

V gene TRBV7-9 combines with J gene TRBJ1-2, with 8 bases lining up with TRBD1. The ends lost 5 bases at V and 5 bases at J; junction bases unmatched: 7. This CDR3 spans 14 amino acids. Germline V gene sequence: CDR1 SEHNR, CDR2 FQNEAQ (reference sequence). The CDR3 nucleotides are TGTGCCAGCAGCCCCTCCGGGACAGGTTATGGCTACACCTTC. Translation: CASSPSGTGYGYTF. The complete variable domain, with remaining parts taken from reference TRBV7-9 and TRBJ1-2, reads DTGVSQNPRHKITKRGQNVTFRCDPISEHNRLYWYRQTLGQGPEFLTYFQNEAQLEKSRLLSDRFSAERPKGSFSTLEIQRTEQGDSAMYLCASSPSGTGYGYTFGSGTRLTVV.

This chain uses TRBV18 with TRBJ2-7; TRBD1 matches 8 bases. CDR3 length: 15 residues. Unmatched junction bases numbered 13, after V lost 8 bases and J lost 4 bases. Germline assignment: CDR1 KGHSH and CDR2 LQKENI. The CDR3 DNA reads TGTGCCAGCAGGGGGGCAGGACAGGGATATTACGAGCAGTACTTC. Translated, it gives CASRGAGQGYYEQYF.

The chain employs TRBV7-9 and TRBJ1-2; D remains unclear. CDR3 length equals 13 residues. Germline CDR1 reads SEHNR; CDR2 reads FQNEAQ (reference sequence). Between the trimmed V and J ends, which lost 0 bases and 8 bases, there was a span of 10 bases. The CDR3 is CASSLAQARGYTF. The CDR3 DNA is TGTGCCAGCAGCTTAGCGCAGGCCCGAGGCTACACCTTC.

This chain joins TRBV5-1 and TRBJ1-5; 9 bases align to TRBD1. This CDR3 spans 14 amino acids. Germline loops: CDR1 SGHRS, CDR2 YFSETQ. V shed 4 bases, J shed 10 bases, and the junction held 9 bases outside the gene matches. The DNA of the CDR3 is TGCGCCAGCAGCCCGGGGCCGGGACAGGGACCCCAGCATTTT. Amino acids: CASSPGPGQGPQHF.

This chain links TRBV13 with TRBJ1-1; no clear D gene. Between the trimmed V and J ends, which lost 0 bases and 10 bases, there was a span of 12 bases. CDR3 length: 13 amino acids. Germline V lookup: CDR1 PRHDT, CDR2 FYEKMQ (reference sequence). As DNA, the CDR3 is TGTGCCAGCAGCTTAGGTCCGAGGGATGGAGCTTTCTTT. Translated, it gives CASSLGPRDGAFF.

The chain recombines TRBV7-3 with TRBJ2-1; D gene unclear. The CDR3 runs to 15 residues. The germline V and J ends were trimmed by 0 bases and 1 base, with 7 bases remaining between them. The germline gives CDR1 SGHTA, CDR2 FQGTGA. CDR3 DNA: TGTGCCAGCAGCTTAACGCCTAGTTCCTACAATGAGCAGTTCTTC. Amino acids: CASSLTPSSYNEQFF.

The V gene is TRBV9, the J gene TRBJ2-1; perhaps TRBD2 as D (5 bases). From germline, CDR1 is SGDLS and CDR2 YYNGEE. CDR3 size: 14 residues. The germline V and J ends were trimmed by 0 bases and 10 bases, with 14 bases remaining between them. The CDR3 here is CASSVDPGNSEQFF. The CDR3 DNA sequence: TGTGCCAGCAGCGTAGATCCGGGGAACAGCGAGCAGTTCTTC.

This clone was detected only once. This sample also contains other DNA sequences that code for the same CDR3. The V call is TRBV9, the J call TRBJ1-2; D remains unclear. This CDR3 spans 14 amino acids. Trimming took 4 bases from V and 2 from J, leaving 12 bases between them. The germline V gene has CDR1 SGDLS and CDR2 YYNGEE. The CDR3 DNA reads TGTGCCAGCAGCCCTCGGGGAGGCAACTATGGCTACACCTTC. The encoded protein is CASSPRGGNYGYTF. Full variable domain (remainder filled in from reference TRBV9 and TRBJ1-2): DSGVTQTPKHLITATGQRVTLRCSPRSGDLSVYWYQQSLDQGLQFLIQYYNGEERAKGNILERFSAQQFPDLHSELNLSSLELGDSALYFCASSPRGGNYGYTFGSGTRLTVV.

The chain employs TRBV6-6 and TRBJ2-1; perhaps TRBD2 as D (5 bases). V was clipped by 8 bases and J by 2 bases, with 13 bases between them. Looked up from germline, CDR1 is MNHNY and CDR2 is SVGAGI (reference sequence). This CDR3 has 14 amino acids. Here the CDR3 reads CASVGRLTYNEQFF. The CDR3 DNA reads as TGTGCCAGCGTGGGTAGACTAACCTACAATGAGCAGTTCTTC.

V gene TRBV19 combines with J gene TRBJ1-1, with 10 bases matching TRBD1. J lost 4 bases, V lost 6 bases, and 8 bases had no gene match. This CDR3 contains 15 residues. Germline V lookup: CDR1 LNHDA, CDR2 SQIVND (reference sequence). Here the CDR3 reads CASSRGTGAGTEAFF. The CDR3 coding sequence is TGTGCCAGTAGCCGAGGGACAGGGGCAGGCACTGAAGCTTTCTTT.